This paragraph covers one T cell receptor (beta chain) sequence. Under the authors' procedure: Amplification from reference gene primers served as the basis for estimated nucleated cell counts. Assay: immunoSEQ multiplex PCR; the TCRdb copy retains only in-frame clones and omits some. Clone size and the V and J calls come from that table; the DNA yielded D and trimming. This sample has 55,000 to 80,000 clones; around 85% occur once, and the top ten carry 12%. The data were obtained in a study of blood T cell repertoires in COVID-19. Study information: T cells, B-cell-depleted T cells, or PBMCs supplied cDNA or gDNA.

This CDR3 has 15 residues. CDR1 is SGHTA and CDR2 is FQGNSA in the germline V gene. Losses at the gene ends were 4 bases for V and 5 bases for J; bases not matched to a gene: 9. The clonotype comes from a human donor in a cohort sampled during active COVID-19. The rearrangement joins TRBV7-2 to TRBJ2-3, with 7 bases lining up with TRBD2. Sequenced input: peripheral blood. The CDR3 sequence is CASSSSGITRDTQYF. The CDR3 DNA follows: TGTGCCAGCAGCTCTAGCGGTATTACCCGAGATACGCAGTATTTT. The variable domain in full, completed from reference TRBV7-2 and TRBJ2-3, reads GAGVSQSPSNKVTEKGKDVELRCDPISGHTALYWYRQSLGQGLEFLIYFQGNSAPDKSGLPSDRFSAERTGGSVSTLTIQRTQQEDSAVYLCASSSSGITRDTQYFGPGTRLTVL.